Sequencing of this T cell receptor (beta chain) was carried out in a study of T cell responses to AZD1222 COVID-19 vaccine. Notes on the study in general: The CD4 TCRs associated with vaccination extended across spike and predominated at 160-218 and 743-854.

Sequencing used immunoSEQ multiplex PCR; TCRdb keeps in-frame clones, though not all of them. The sample has 110,000 to 150,000 clones; less than 95% are singletons. The germline CDR1 and CDR2 sequences are ENHRY and SYGVKD. This CDR3 is 14 amino acids long. Trimming stripped 2 bases from V and 2 bases from J, with 9 bases between. A remark on this clone: Its antigen is as yet unknown.

The sequences come from peripheral blood, collected on day 0 of AZD1222 vaccination. This sequence was found in an adult in good health. The chain carries TRBV10-3 and TRBJ1-2, with TRBD1 as a possible D gene (5 bases). The CDR3 coding sequence is TGTGCCATCAGTGAGGGGGGGTCCAACTATGGCTACACCTTC. It translates to CAISEGGSNYGYTF.